Listed below are T cell receptor beta chains from one sample, sequenced in a study of beta chain features in type 1 diabetes. Using immunoSEQ multiplex PCR, the repertoire was profiled, and TCRdb retains in-frame clones only, with some absent. The repertoire holds a few hundred thousand clones, 25% to 35% seen once, with 3.5% to 4% in the top ten. The source material was central memory CD4+ T cells from blood. The receptors shown here come from a man in his thirties or forties in good health. Both conserved end residues are part of each CDR3. Each record gives: D gene, V gene, J gene, clone size, CDR3 length, CDR3 DNA, CDR3 protein. The D gene is left open where the match is weak. Some rows have no size entry. The others give once, few or many, or a class for an expanded clone.

D: -
V: TRBV30
J: TRBJ2-7
size: few
length: 15
DNA: TGTGCCTGGCCACGGGGGCTAGCGGTAACCTACGAGCAGTACTTC
CDR3: CAWPRGLAVTYEQYF

D: -
V: TRBV27
J: TRBJ1-1
size: -
length: 13
DNA: TGTGCCAGCAGTTTATTCGGGAACACTGAAGCTTTCTTT
CDR3: CASSLFGNTEAFF

D: TRBD2
V: TRBV2
J: TRBJ2-3
size: -
length: 14
DNA: TGTGCCAGCAGGACTAGCGGGTTCACAGATACGCAGTATTTT
CDR3: CASRTSGFTDTQYF

D: -
V: TRBV7-2
J: TRBJ2-7
size: -
length: 14
DNA: TGTGCCAGCAGCTTAGGTCTGGGTTCCTACGAGCAGTACTTC
CDR3: CASSLGLGSYEQYF

D: TRBD2
V: TRBV7-2
J: TRBJ2-3
size: -
length: 17
DNA: TGTGCCAGCAGCTTAGGCGTAGCTAGCGGGAGGACAGATACGCAGTATTTT
CDR3: CASSLGVASGRTDTQYF

D: -
V: TRBV5-1
J: TRBJ1-6
size: -
length: 14
DNA: TGCGCCAGCAGCTTGGGGGCCGATAATTCACCCCTCCACTTT
CDR3: CASSLGADNSPLHF

D: -
V: TRBV30
J: TRBJ2-1
size: few
length: 13
DNA: TGTGCCTGGAGTTCAGGTGTCTACAATGAGCAGTTCTTC
CDR3: CAWSSGVYNEQFF

D: TRBD2
V: TRBV28
J: TRBJ2-3
size: -
length: 16
DNA: TGTGCCAGCAACCCTCGTACGGGAGGGCCGCGATATACGCAGTATTTT
CDR3: CASNPRTGGPRYTQYF

D: TRBD1
V: TRBV5-1
J: TRBJ2-7
size: -
length: 15
DNA: TGCGCCAGCAGCCCTGCCGGGACAGGGGCCTACGAGCAGTACTTC
CDR3: CASSPAGTGAYEQYF

D: -
V: TRBV18
J: TRBJ1-4
size: -
length: 15
DNA: TGTGCCAGCTCACCACCCAATAGGGGTAATGAAAAACTGTTTTTT
CDR3: CASSPPNRGNEKLFF

D: -
V: TRBV7-2
J: TRBJ2-5
size: -
length: 11
DNA: TGTGCCAGCAGCCTGACGCGAGACCAGTACTTC
CDR3: CASSLTRDQYF

D: TRBD1
V: TRBV5-4
J: TRBJ2-3
size: -
length: 16
DNA: TGTGCCAGCAGCAGGGGACAGGGTGTCGGGACAGATACGCAGTATTTT
CDR3: CASSRGQGVGTDTQYF

D: -
V: TRBV19
J: TRBJ1-1
size: -
length: 15
DNA: TGTGCCAGTAGTATGGGGGGCCAACAGAACACTGAAGCTTTCTTT
CDR3: CASSMGGQQNTEAFF

D: TRBD1
V: TRBV19
J: TRBJ1-2
size: -
length: 14
DNA: TGTGCCAGTAGCCCACAGGGGCTGGGGAAAGGCTACACCTTC
CDR3: CASSPQGLGKGYTF

D: TRBD1
V: TRBV30
J: TRBJ2-3
size: few
length: 15
DNA: TGTGCCTGGAGTCCCGACAGGGTAGCCACAGATACGCAGTATTTT
CDR3: CAWSPDRVATDTQYF

D: TRBD2
V: TRBV29-1
J: TRBJ2-3
size: -
length: 16
DNA: TGCAGCGGTGAGGGACTAGCGGGAGCCAACACAGATACGCAGTATTTT
CDR3: CSGEGLAGANTDTQYF

D: -
V: TRBV7-9
J: TRBJ2-1
size: -
length: 14
DNA: TGTGCCAGCAGCTTTGGGGGCTCACCACCCGAGCAGTTCTTC
CDR3: CASSFGGSPPEQFF

D: -
V: TRBV30
J: TRBJ2-3
size: -
length: 13
DNA: TGTGCCTGGAGTGGCCCCTCTTCGGATACGCAGTATTTT
CDR3: CAWSGPSSDTQYF

D: -
V: TRBV19
J: TRBJ2-1
size: -
length: 14
DNA: TGTGCCAGTAGTATAGCCGGTAGCGACAATGAGCAGTTCTTC
CDR3: CASSIAGSDNEQFF

D: TRBD1
V: TRBV30
J: TRBJ1-2
size: -
length: 16
DNA: TGTGCCTGGAGACATCTCGGACAGGGGGCTATCTATGGCTACACCTTC
CDR3: CAWRHLGQGAIYGYTF

D: TRBD2
V: TRBV9
J: TRBJ2-5
size: many
length: 16
DNA: TGTGCCAGCAGCGTAGCCTCTGGACTAGCGGGAGAGACCCAGTACTTC
CDR3: CASSVASGLAGETQYF

D: -
V: TRBV6-5
J: TRBJ1-1
size: few
length: 14
DNA: TGTGCCAGCAGTCCCGACATCTGGAACACTGAAGCTTTCTTT
CDR3: CASSPDIWNTEAFF

D: -
V: TRBV25-1
J: TRBJ2-1
size: few
length: 13
DNA: TGTGCCAGCAGTGGGACGGTCTACAATGAGCAGTTCTTC
CDR3: CASSGTVYNEQFF

D: -
V: TRBV6-5
J: TRBJ2-1
size: few
length: 15
DNA: TGTGCCAGCAGTTATCAGGGGAGGAAGGGCAATGAGCAGTTCTTC
CDR3: CASSYQGRKGNEQFF

D: -
V: TRBV7-2
J: TRBJ2-3
size: -
length: 13
DNA: TGTGCCAGCAGCTTAGGAATACGGGATACGCAGTATTTT
CDR3: CASSLGIRDTQYF

D: -
V: TRBV7-9
J: TRBJ2-7
size: few
length: 14
DNA: TGTGCCAGCAGCTTAGAGGGCGGATCCTACGAGCAGTACTTC
CDR3: CASSLEGGSYEQYF

D: TRBD2
V: TRBV6-6
J: TRBJ2-7
size: -
length: 12
DNA: TGTGCCAGTAGCGGGCCTTCCTACGAGCAGTACTTC
CDR3: CASSGPSYEQYF

D: -
V: TRBV7-2
J: TRBJ2-7
size: -
length: 14
DNA: TGTGCCAGCAGCCCCGGGGGACAGTCCTACGAGCAGTACTTC
CDR3: CASSPGGQSYEQYF

D: -
V: TRBV11-2
J: TRBJ2-1
size: -
length: 15
DNA: TGTGCCAGCAGCCCTGGACCTGACTCCTACAATGAGCAGTTCTTC
CDR3: CASSPGPDSYNEQFF

D: -
V: TRBV18
J: TRBJ2-7
size: -
length: 13
DNA: TGTGCCAGCTCACCAGAGGCAGCCTACGAGCAGTACTTC
CDR3: CASSPEAAYEQYF

D: -
V: TRBV7-6
J: TRBJ2-3
size: -
length: 16
DNA: TGTGCCAGCAGCTTTGCACCTGTCGGGTCCACAGATACGCAGTATTTT
CDR3: CASSFAPVGSTDTQYF

D: -
V: TRBV2
J: TRBJ2-6
size: -
length: 16
DNA: TGTGCCAGCAGTGAGTGGCGGTCCTCTGGGGCCAACGTCCTGACTTTC
CDR3: CASSEWRSSGANVLTF

D: -
V: TRBV30
J: TRBJ1-1
size: -
length: 12
DNA: TGTGCCTGGAGTCGCATGAACACTGAAGCTTTCTTT
CDR3: CAWSRMNTEAFF

D: -
V: TRBV30
J: TRBJ2-7
size: few
length: 11
DNA: TGTGCCTGGAGGGGACCCTACGAGCAGTACTTC
CDR3: CAWRGPYEQYF

D: TRBD2
V: TRBV7-2
J: TRBJ2-5
size: many
length: 16
DNA: TGTGCCAGCAGCCCAACTAGCGGGGGCAACCAAGAGACCCAGTACTTC
CDR3: CASSPTSGGNQETQYF

D: -
V: TRBV29-1
J: TRBJ2-5
size: many
length: 15
DNA: TGCAGCGTCCCCCCTCCGGGAGCCTTCCAAGAGACCCAGTACTTC
CDR3: CSVPPPGAFQETQYF

D: -
V: TRBV18
J: TRBJ2-1
size: -
length: 14
DNA: TGTGCCAGCTCACCCCGGGAAGGGAACAATGAGCAGTTCTTC
CDR3: CASSPREGNNEQFF

D: -
V: TRBV5-6
J: TRBJ1-2
size: -
length: 15
DNA: TGTGCCAGCAGTCCTATCCACCGGACAGCTAACGGCTACACCTTC
CDR3: CASSPIHRTANGYTF

D: -
V: TRBV7-8
J: TRBJ2-7
size: -
length: 13
DNA: TGTGCCAGCACTCCGATGGGGGGCCCCGGACGGTACTTC
CDR3: CASTPMGGPGRYF

D: TRBD1
V: TRBV6-5
J: TRBJ2-1
size: -
length: 15
DNA: TGTGCCAGCAGAGACACAGGGGGTGTAGGGGGTGAGCAGTTCTTC
CDR3: CASRDTGGVGGEQFF

D: -
V: TRBV30
J: TRBJ2-1
size: -
length: 12
DNA: TGTGCCTGGAGAGGTAGCAAGCATGAGCAGTTCTTC
CDR3: CAWRGSKHEQFF

D: -
V: TRBV6-6
J: TRBJ2-7
size: -
length: 13
DNA: TGTGCCATACGCTTAGCGGACTCCTACGAGCAGTACTTC
CDR3: CAIRLADSYEQYF

D: -
V: TRBV7-9
J: TRBJ2-7
size: -
length: 12
DNA: TGTGCCAGCAGCTTTTCTATGGACGAGCAGTACTTC
CDR3: CASSFSMDEQYF

D: -
V: TRBV30
J: TRBJ2-1
size: -
length: 13
DNA: TGTGCCTGGAGTGTACTTTCAGGAGGTGAGCAGTTCTTC
CDR3: CAWSVLSGGEQFF

D: TRBD1
V: TRBV6-5
J: TRBJ2-3
size: -
length: 15
DNA: TGTGCCAGCAGAGCCGGGACAGGGTACACAGATACGCAGTATTTT
CDR3: CASRAGTGYTDTQYF

D: -
V: TRBV7-2
J: TRBJ2-3
size: few
length: 15
DNA: TGTGCCAGCAGCTTACAGACCTCCCTCACAGATACGCAGTATTTT
CDR3: CASSLQTSLTDTQYF

D: TRBD2
V: TRBV5-4
J: TRBJ2-3
size: many
length: 15
DNA: TGTGCCAGCAGCTTGAGGACTAGCGGCACAGATACGCAGTATTTT
CDR3: CASSLRTSGTDTQYF

D: TRBD2
V: TRBV10-3
J: TRBJ2-5
size: many
length: 14
DNA: TGTGCCATCTCCATAGCGGGAGGGAAAGAGACCCAGTACTTC
CDR3: CAISIAGGKETQYF

D: -
V: TRBV9
J: TRBJ2-1
size: once
length: 15
DNA: TGTGCCAGCAGCGTAGATGTTGGGTCCTACAATGAGCAGTTCTTC
CDR3: CASSVDVGSYNEQFF

D: -
V: TRBV2
J: TRBJ1-2
size: few
length: 13
DNA: TGTGCCAGCAGTGAGGTTCAGGGACGGGGCTACACCTTC
CDR3: CASSEVQGRGYTF

D: TRBD1
V: TRBV5-1
J: TRBJ2-3
size: -
length: 13
DNA: TGCGCCAGCAGCTTGGGACAGGGAGATACGCAGTATTTT
CDR3: CASSLGQGDTQYF

D: -
V: TRBV30
J: TRBJ1-2
size: few
length: 13
DNA: TGTGCCTGGAGTGAAGGAGTGACCTATGGCTACACCTTC
CDR3: CAWSEGVTYGYTF

D: TRBD2
V: TRBV4-1
J: TRBJ2-3
size: -
length: 18
DNA: TGCGCCAGCAGCCAAGAACTGGGAACTAGCGGAAAGACAGATACGCAGTATTTT
CDR3: CASSQELGTSGKTDTQYF

D: -
V: TRBV7-6
J: TRBJ2-1
size: few
length: 15
DNA: TGTGCCAGCAGTGCCCAGGGGCCGCTGTACAATGAGCAGTTCTTC
CDR3: CASSAQGPLYNEQFF

D: -
V: TRBV7-2
J: TRBJ2-1
size: few
length: 16
DNA: TGTGCCAGCAGCTCAAGAGGGGGGTCCGTCAGGAATGAGCAGTTCTTC
CDR3: CASSSRGGSVRNEQFF

D: -
V: TRBV18
J: TRBJ2-7
size: few
length: 15
DNA: TGTGCCAGCTCACCACCATCGCTCCAGGGTGAAGAGCAGTACTTC
CDR3: CASSPPSLQGEEQYF

D: -
V: TRBV2
J: TRBJ1-1
size: -
length: 13
DNA: TGTGCCAGCGTATTCCCAGGGACCACTGAAGCTTTCTTT
CDR3: CASVFPGTTEAFF

D: TRBD1
V: TRBV6-1
J: TRBJ1-2
size: -
length: 18
DNA: TGTGCCAGCAGTGAACTCCTCTCGGGGATCGGGACAGGCTATGGCTACACCTTC
CDR3: CASSELLSGIGTGYGYTF

D: -
V: TRBV30
J: TRBJ2-1
size: -
length: 15
DNA: TGTGCCTGGAGTGTAGGCGGGAACTCCTACAATGAGCAGTTCTTC
CDR3: CAWSVGGNSYNEQFF

D: -
V: TRBV15
J: TRBJ2-1
size: -
length: 16
DNA: TGTGCCACCAGCAGAGGTCGGCAGACTCCCTCGGATGAGCAGTTCTTC
CDR3: CATSRGRQTPSDEQFF